This T cell receptor (beta chain) stems from a study of cytomegalovirus exposure and HLA in healthy donors. Whole-study context: One earlier analysis, a look at 180 million or so T cells, found almost 120 million unique TCR beta sequences.

Study outcomes and limitations: Reportedly, diagnosis of cytomegalovirus status by the classifier showed high specificity and sensitivity. Versus the roughly 670-donor mean, an Asian-associated ancestry cluster reportedly showed fewer N-insertions in a later analysis.

PCR used 60 Vbeta primers and 13 Jbeta primers. Using immunoSEQ multiplex PCR, the repertoire was profiled, and TCRdb retains in-frame clones only, with some absent. This repertoire shows about 130,000 clones, roughly 78% found once; its top ten account for about 5.3%. The CDR3 has 14 residues. The V and J ends lost 2 bases and 4 bases respectively, with 13 bases between them. Germline CDR1 and CDR2: SGHRS and YFSETQ. This clone was counted a single time. The antigen is undetermined. The sequence came from a young man in good health and CMV-seronegative. The sequencing sample was made of PBMCs. This rearrangement joins TRBV5-1 to TRBJ2-7, with a weak D call TRBD2 (7 bases). In DNA form, the CDR3 reads TGCGCCAGCAGCTTCAAGGGGGAGGGGTACGAGCAGTACTTC. Protein sequence: CASSFKGEGYEQYF. Filled out from reference TRBV5-1 and TRBJ2-7, the complete variable domain reads KAGVTQTPRYLIKTRGQQVTLSCSPISGHRSVSWYQQTPGQGLQFLFEYFSETQRNKGNFPGRFSGRQFSNSRSEMNVSTLELGDSALYLCASSFKGEGYEQYFGPGTRLTVT.